This T cell receptor (beta chain) comes out of a study (dated by TCRdb to the mid-2010s). The sample holds many counts of this clonotype. This clone's antigen is unknown. Nothing much larger sits one base from this clone, and base qualities are not available. V loses 3 bases, J loses 9 bases, and the germline ends lie 18 bases apart. The CDR3, cysteine through phenylalanine, is 14 amino acids long. Of all the DNA, just the CDR3 is kept, 42 bases in frame from base 1. Via the germline V gene (reference sequence), CDR1 is DFQATT and CDR2 SNEGSKA. Library preparation was by RT-PCR. Instrument on record: Illumina MiSeq. TCRdb redid the processing of the public reads, applying fastp at Q25 and MiXCR, and retained in-frame beta chains. Each record represents a unique CDR3 protein, reported with the most common genes and DNA among its rows. In this sample the table shows 550,000 to 750,000 distinct CDR3 sequences, 12% to 15% of which occur a single time. The ten largest clonotypes hold 3.6% of the sample.

The sequenced material came from memory CD4+ T cells from blood. This clonotype originated in a female donor in good health, serving as a healthy control. The rearrangement joined TRBV20-1 to TRBJ2-1, with the D gene not confidently named. The CDR3 reads as follows: CSASPTFRSGEQFF. The base sequence is TGCAGTGCTAGTCCTACTTTTCGGTCCGGTGAGCAGTTCTTC.